This T cell receptor beta chain emerged from a study of blood T cell repertoires in COVID-19. From germline, CDR1 is MGHRA and CDR2 YSYEKL. The CDR3 sequence is 15 residues long. The V gene end was trimmed by 3 bases and the J gene end by 8 bases; junction bases not matched to a gene: 9. The authors' processing: Reference gene primer amplification gave estimated nucleated cell counts. Profiling relied on immunoSEQ multiplex PCR, and the TCRdb table lists in-frame clones only, not all of them. V, J and clone size are taken as reported in that table, and D and trimming were inferred from the DNA itself. The table includes hundreds of thousands of clones, 65% to 90% detected once.

The TCR comes from a human donor in a cohort sampled during active COVID-19. The specimen was peripheral blood. The chain employs TRBV4-1 and TRBJ1-4; 7 nucleotides agree with TRBD1. CDR3 sequence: CASSQQRQGEEKLFF. CDR3 nucleotide sequence: TGCGCCAGCAGCCAGCAGAGGCAGGGGGAGGAAAAACTGTTTTTT.